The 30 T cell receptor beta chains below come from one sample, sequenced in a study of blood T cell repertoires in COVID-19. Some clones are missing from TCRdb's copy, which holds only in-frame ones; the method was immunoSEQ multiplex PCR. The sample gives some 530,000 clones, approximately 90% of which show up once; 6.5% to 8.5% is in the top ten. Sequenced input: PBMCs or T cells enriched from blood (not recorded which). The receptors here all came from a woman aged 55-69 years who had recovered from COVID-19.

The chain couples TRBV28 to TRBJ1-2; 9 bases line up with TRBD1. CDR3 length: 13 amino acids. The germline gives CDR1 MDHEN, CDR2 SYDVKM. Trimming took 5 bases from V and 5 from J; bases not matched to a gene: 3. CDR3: CASSPTGGYGYTF. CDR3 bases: TGTGCCAGCAGTCCGACAGGGGGATATGGCTACACCTTC.

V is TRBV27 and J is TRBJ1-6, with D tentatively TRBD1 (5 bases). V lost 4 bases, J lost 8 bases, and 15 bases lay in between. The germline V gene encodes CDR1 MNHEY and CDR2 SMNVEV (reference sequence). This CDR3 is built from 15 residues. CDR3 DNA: TGTGCCAGCAGTTCACCGACAGAAGGGGATTCACCCCTCCACTTT. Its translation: CASSSPTEGDSPLHF.

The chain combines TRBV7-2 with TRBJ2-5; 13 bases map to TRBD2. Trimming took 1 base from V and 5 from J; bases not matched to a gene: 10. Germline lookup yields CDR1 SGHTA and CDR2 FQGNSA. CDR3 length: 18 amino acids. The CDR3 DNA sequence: TGTGCCAGCAGCTTAGGAGGCCTTAGGGGACTAGCGGGGGAGACCCAGTACTTC. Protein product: CASSLGGLRGLAGETQYF. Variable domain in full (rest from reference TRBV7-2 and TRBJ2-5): GAGVSQSPSNKVTEKGKDVELRCDPISGHTALYWYRQSLGQGLEFLIYFQGNSAPDKSGLPSDRFSAERTGGSVSTLTIQRTQQEDSAVYLCASSLGGLRGLAGETQYFGPGTRLLVL.

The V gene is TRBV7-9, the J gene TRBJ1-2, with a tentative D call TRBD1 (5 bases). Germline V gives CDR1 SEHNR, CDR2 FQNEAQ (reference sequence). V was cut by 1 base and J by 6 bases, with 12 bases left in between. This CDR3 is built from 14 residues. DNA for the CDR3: TGTGCCAGCAGCTTAGACTATGGGGGGAATGGCTACACCTTC. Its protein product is CASSLDYGGNGYTF.

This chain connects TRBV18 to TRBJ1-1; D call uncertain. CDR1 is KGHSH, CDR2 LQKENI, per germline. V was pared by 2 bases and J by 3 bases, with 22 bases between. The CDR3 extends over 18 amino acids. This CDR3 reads CASSPVDEGNEEDTEAFF. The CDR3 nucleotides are TGTGCCAGCTCACCAGTAGATGAGGGAAATGAAGAGGACACTGAAGCTTTCTTT.

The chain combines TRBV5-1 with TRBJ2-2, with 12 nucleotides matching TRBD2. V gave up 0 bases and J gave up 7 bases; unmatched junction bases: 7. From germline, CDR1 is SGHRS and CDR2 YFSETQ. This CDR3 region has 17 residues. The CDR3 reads CASSLDPSGGARGELFF. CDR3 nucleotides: TGCGCCAGCAGCTTGGATCCTAGCGGGGGGGCACGCGGGGAGCTGTTTTTT. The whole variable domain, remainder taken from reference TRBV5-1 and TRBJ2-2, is KAGVTQTPRYLIKTRGQQVTLSCSPISGHRSVSWYQQTPGQGLQFLFEYFSETQRNKGNFPGRFSGRQFSNSRSEMNVSTLELGDSALYLCASSLDPSGGARGELFFGEGSRLTVL.

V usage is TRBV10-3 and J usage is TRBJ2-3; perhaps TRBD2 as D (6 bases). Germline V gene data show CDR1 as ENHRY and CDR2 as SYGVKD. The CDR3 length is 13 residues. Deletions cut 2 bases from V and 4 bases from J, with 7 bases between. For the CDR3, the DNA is TGTGCCATCAGTGAGAAGCGGGCAGATACGCAGTATTTT. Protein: CAISEKRADTQYF.

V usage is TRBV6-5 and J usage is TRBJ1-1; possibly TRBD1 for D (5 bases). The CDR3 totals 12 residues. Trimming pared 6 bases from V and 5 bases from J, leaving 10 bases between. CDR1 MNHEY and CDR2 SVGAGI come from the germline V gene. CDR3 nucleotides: TGTGCCAGCAGCAACGGGGGGACTGAAGCTTTCTTT. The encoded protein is CASSNGGTEAFF.

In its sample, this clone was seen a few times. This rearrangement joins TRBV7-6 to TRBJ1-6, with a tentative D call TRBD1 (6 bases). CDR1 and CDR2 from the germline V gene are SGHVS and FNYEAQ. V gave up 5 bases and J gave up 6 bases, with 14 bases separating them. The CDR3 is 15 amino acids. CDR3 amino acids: CASSLQTGPNSPLHF. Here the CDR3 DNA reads TGTGCCAGCAGCCTTCAGACAGGCCCTAATTCACCCCTCCACTTT.

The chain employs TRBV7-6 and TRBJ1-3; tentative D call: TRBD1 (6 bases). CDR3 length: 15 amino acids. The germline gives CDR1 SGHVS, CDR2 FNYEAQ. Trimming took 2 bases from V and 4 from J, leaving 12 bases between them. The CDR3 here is CASSLYQGPGNTIYF. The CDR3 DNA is TGTGCCAGCAGCTTATACCAGGGGCCAGGAAACACCATATATTTT.

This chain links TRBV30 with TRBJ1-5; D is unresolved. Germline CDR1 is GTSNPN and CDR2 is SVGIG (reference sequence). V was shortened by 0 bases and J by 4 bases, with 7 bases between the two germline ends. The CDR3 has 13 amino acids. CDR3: CAWSVSGNQPQHF. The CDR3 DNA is TGTGCCTGGAGTGTAAGCGGGAATCAGCCCCAGCATTTT.

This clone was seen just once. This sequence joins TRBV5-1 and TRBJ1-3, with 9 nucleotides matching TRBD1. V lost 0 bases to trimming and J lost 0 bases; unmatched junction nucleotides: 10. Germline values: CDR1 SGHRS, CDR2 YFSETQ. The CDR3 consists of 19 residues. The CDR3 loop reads CASSLEGPGQGFSGNTIYF. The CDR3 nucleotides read TGCGCCAGCAGCTTGGAGGGTCCGGGACAGGGATTCTCTGGAAACACCATATATTTT.

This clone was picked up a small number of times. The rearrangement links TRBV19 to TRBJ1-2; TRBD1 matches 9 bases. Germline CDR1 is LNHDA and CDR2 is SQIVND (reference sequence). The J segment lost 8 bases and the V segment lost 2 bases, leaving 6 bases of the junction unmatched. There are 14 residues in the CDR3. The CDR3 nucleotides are TGTGCCAGTAGTATAACAGGGGGCCAGAGAGGCTACACCTTC. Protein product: CASSITGGQRGYTF.

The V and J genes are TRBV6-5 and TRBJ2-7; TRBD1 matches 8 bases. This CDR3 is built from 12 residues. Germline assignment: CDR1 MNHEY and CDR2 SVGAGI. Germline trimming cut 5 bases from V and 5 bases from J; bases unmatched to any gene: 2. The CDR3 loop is CASSPDRDEQYF. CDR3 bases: TGTGCCAGCAGTCCGGACAGGGACGAGCAGTACTTC.

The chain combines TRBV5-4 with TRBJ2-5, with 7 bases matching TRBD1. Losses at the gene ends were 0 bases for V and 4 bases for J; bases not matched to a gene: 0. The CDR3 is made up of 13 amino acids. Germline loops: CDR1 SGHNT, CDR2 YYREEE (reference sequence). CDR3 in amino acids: CASSLGQGETQYF. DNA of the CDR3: TGTGCCAGCAGCTTGGGACAGGGAGAGACCCAGTACTTC.

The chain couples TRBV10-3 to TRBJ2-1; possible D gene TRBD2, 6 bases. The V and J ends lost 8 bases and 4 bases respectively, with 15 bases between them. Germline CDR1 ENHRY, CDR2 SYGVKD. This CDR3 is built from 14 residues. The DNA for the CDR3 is TGTGCCATCTGGAGGGGTAACGGGTACAATGAGCAGTTCTTC. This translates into CAIWRGNGYNEQFF.

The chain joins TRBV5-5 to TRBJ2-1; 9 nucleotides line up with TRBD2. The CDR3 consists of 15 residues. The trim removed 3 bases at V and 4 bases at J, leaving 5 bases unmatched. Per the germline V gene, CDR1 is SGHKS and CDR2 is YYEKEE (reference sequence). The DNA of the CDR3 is TGTGCCAGCAGCTCTGGGCTAGCGGGGTACAATGAGCAGTTCTTC. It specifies CASSSGLAGYNEQFF.

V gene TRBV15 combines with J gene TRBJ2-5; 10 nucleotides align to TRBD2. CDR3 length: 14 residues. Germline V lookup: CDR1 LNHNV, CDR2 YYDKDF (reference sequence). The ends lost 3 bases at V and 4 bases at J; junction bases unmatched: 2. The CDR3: CATSRGLASETQYF. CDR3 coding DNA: TGTGCCACCAGCAGGGGACTAGCGTCAGAGACCCAGTACTTC.

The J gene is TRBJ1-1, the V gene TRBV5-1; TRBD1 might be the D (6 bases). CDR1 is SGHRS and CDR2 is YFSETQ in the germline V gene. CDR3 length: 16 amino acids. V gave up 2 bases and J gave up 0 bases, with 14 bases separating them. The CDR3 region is CASSFRGGVLNTEAFF. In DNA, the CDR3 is TGCGCCAGCAGCTTTAGAGGGGGAGTGCTGAACACTGAAGCTTTCTTT.

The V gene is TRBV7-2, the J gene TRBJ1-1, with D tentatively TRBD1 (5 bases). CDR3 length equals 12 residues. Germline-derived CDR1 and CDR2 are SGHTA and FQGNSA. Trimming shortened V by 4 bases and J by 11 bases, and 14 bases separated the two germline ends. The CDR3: CASSSGTSEAFF. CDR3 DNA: TGTGCCAGCAGCTCCGGGACTTCCGAGGCTTTCTTT.

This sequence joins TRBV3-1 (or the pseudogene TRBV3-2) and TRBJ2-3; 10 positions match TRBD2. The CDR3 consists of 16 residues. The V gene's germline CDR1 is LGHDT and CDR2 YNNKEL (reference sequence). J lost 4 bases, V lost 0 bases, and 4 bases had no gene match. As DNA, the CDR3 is TGTGCCAGCAGCCAAGATTCTAGCGGGGGATCAGATACGCAGTATTTT. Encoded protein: CASSQDSSGGSDTQYF.

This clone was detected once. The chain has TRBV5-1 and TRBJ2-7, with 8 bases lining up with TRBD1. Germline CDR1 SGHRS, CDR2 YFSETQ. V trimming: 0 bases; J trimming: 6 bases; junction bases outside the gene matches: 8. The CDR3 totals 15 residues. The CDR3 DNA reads TGCGCCAGCAGCTTGGGAGGACAGGGAACAGGCGAGCAGTACTTC. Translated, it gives CASSLGGQGTGEQYF.

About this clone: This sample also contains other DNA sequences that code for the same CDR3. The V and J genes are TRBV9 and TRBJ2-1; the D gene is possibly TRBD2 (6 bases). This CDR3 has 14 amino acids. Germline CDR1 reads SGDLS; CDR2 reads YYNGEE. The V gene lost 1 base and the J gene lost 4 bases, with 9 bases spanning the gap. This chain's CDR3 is CASSVSGGYNEQFF. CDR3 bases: TGTGCCAGCAGCGTAAGTGGAGGGTACAATGAGCAGTTCTTC.

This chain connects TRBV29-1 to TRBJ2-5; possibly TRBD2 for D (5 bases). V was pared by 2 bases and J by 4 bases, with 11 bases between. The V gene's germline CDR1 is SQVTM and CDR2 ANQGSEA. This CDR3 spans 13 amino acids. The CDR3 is CSVENIGRETQYF. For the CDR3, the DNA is TGCAGCGTTGAAAATATAGGGAGAGAGACCCAGTACTTC.

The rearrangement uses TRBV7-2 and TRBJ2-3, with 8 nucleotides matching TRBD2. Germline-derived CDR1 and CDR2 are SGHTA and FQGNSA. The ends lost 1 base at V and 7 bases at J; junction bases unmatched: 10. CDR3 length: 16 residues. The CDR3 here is CASSLEVSGVFNTQYF. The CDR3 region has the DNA TGTGCCAGCAGCTTAGAGGTTAGCGGGGTTTTCAATACGCAGTATTTT. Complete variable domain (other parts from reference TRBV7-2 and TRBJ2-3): GAGVSQSPSNKVTEKGKDVELRCDPISGHTALYWYRQSLGQGLEFLIYFQGNSAPDKSGLPSDRFSAERTGGSVSTLTIQRTQQEDSAVYLCASSLEVSGVFNTQYFGPGTRLTVL.

CDR3 DNA sequence: TGCGCCAGCAGCTTACGGACTAGCGGGAGCGCAGATACGCAGTATTTT. This sequence encodes CASSLRTSGSADTQYF. The rearrangement links TRBV5-1 to TRBJ2-3; 13 nucleotides line up with TRBD2. The trim removed 2 bases at V and 4 bases at J, leaving 4 bases unmatched. This CDR3 has 16 residues. CDR1 and CDR2 (germline): SGHRS, YFSETQ.

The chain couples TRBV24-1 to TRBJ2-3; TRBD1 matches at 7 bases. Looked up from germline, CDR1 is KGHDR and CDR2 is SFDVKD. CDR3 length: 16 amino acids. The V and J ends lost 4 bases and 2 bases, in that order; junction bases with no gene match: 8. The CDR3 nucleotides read TGTGCCACCAGTGACCATCCCGGGACAGTCACAGATACGCAGTATTTT. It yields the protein CATSDHPGTVTDTQYF.

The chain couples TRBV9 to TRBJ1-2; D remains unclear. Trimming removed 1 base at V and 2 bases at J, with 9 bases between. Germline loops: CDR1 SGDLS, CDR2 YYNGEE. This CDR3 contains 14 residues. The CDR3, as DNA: TGTGCCAGCAGCGTATCAACAACCAACTATGGCTACACCTTC. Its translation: CASSVSTTNYGYTF.

The CDR3 bases are TGTGCCAGCAGCTCCTCACAGGGCTACACCTTC. It yields the protein CASSSSQGYTF. The chain is built from TRBV11-2 and TRBJ1-2; D gene uncertain. In germline, CDR1 is SGHAT, CDR2 FQNNGV. V dropped 4 bases and J dropped 8 bases, with 8 bases sitting between them. The CDR3 runs to 11 residues.

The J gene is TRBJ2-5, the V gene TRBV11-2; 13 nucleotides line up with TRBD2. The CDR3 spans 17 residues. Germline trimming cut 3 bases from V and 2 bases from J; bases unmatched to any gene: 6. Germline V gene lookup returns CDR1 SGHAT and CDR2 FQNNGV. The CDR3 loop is CASSFLGTSGAQETQYF. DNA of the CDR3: TGTGCCAGCAGCTTCCTCGGGACTAGCGGGGCGCAAGAGACCCAGTACTTC.